There are many counts of the clone carrying this T cell receptor (beta chain). Its antigen remains unidentified. This record comes from a study of T cells in Graves' hyperthyroidism and ophthalmopathy. Study-level findings and limits: Blood samples included most of the expanded thyroid clonotypes exceeding 0.001. Through a model of 13 V-J features, ophthalmopathy was separated from stable hyperthyroidism.

Exclusion of a patient resulted from uncontrolled infection, other autoimmune disease, pregnancy or lactation. From around 11 ml of fresh peripheral blood, PBMCs were isolated. CDR3 length: 15 amino acids. Per the germline V gene, CDR1 is GTSNPN and CDR2 is SVGIG (reference sequence). V was trimmed by 4 bases and J by 2 bases, leaving 16 bases between them. Template material for amplifying TCR beta CDR3 regions consisted of RNA transcripts. During a first-round RT-PCR of the TCR CDR3, the HTBI primer set was used. TCRdb reprocessed the multiplex PCR reads with MiXCR, giving one entry per CDR3 protein. The sample has about 130,000 distinct CDR3 sequences, 22% seen once; the top ten hold about 67%.

The V gene is TRBV30, the J gene TRBJ2-3; either TRBD1 or TRBD2 may fit D (6 bases each). Sequenced material: blood. This TCR was recovered from a woman between 50 and 59 years old with Graves' hyperthyroidism that later progressed to Graves' ophthalmopathy. The CDR3 sequence is CAWKNGGLITDTQYF. Written as DNA, the CDR3 is TGTGCCTGGAAAAACGGGGGCCTGATCACAGATACGCAGTATTTT.